The 9 T cell receptor beta chains below all came from one sample that was sequenced in a study of T cells in localized non-small cell lung cancer. Method: immunoSEQ multiplex PCR; TCRdb's copy keeps in-frame clones and lacks some. The table shows 30,000 to 35,000 clones, with under 95% occurring only once. This material consisted of peripheral blood mononuclear cells, taken before any cancer treatment. The origin of the receptors is a female donor over 55 with stage II lung adenocarcinoma.

The J gene is TRBJ1-1, the V gene TRBV28; D is perhaps TRBD1 (6 bases). Trimming took 4 bases from V and 5 from J, leaving 17 bases between them. The CDR3 is 15 residues long. Germline V gene sequence: CDR1 MDHEN, CDR2 SYDVKM. CDR3 in amino acids: CASSSRLTGMTEAFF. The CDR3, as DNA: TGTGCCAGCAGTTCCAGACTAACAGGGATGACTGAAGCTTTCTTT.

To note about this clone: Compared with germline, one end of the junction differs, possibly owing to a read error. This chain links TRBV7-2 with TRBJ1-1; possible D gene TRBD1, 5 bases. CDR1 and CDR2 (germline): SGHTA, FQGNSA. CDR3 size: 14 residues. CDR3 nucleotides: TGTGCCAGCAGCTTCGGCAGGGTGAATACTGAAGCTTTCTTT. Protein product: CASSFGRVNTEAFF.

This clone has a handful of counts. V and J are TRBV7-9 and TRBJ2-1, with D possibly called TRBD1 or TRBD2 (5 bases each). V was cut by 4 bases and J by 5 bases, with 18 bases left in between. The germline V gene has CDR1 SEHNR and CDR2 FQNEAQ (reference sequence). This CDR3 spans 16 amino acids. The CDR3 sequence: CASSSRDARRNNEQFF. DNA for the CDR3: TGTGCCAGCAGCTCCCGGGACGCGAGACGGAACAATGAGCAGTTCTTC.

The chain recombines TRBV11-2 with TRBJ2-3; TRBD2 aligns across 12 bases. Germline trimming cut 1 base from V and 2 bases from J; bases unmatched to any gene: 7. CDR1 and CDR2 (germline): SGHAT, FQNNGV. The CDR3 contains 18 residues. The CDR3 loop reads CASSLVVGLAGPTDTQYF. The DNA for the CDR3 is TGTGCCAGCAGCTTAGTGGTGGGACTAGCGGGTCCCACAGATACGCAGTATTTT.

The chain employs TRBV10-1 and TRBJ2-1; TRBD2 aligns across 13 bases. The CDR3 runs to 14 residues. V lost 3 bases to trimming and J lost 15 bases; unmatched junction nucleotides: 8. CDR1 WNHNN and CDR2 SYGVQD come from the germline V gene (reference sequence). The CDR3 nucleotides read TGCGCCAGCAGTGAAACCGGACTAGCGGGAGTAGGGTTCTTC. It translates to CASSETGLAGVGFF.

The V gene is TRBV4-1, the J gene TRBJ1-1; 11 nucleotides line up with TRBD1. Germline trimming cut 4 bases from V and 7 bases from J; bases unmatched to any gene: 5. CDR3 size: 14 residues. Germline assignment: CDR1 MGHRA and CDR2 YSYEKL. The CDR3 here is CASSRTGTGGEAFF. Written as DNA, the CDR3 is TGCGCCAGCAGCCGTACCGGGACAGGGGGTGAAGCTTTCTTT.

This rearrangement joins TRBV19 to TRBJ2-7, with 8 bases identical to TRBD1. The CDR3 loop spans 15 amino acids. J lost 2 bases, V lost 3 bases, and 6 bases had no gene match. The germline V gene encodes CDR1 LNHDA and CDR2 SQIVND (reference sequence). For the CDR3, the DNA is TGTGCCAGTAGTATCGGACAGGGCTTACCCTACGAGCAGTACTTC. The encoded protein is CASSIGQGLPYEQYF.

In its sample, this clone was seen a few times. V gene TRBV27 combines with J gene TRBJ2-1; no reliable D call. CDR1 and CDR2 (germline): MNHEY, SMNVEV (reference sequence). With 3 bases removed from V and 4 bases from J, the gap between germline ends came to 13 bases. The CDR3 is 15 amino acids. CDR3 sequence: CASSFGFVGYNEQFF. For the CDR3, the DNA is TGTGCCAGCAGTTTTGGATTCGTTGGGTACAATGAGCAGTTCTTC.

This clone has a handful of counts. V and J are TRBV15 and TRBJ2-2, with 7 bases fitting TRBD1. This CDR3 is built from 15 residues. The V and J ends lost 6 bases and 3 bases, in that order; junction bases with no gene match: 7. The germline V gene encodes CDR1 LNHNV and CDR2 YYDKDF (reference sequence). The CDR3, as DNA: TGTGCCACCAGGCGACAGGGTCAGGACACCGGGGAGCTGTTTTTT. Translated, it gives CATRRQGQDTGELFF.